Listed below are T cell receptor beta chains from one sample, sequenced in a study of CD8 T cells in Susac syndrome. TCRdb passed the immunoSEQ multiplex PCR reads through MiXCR, listing each CDR3 protein once. The sample yields 200,000 or so distinct CDR3 sequences, about 95% seen once. The sample consisted of CD4+ T cells from PBMCs. The receptors derive from a human donor with multiple sclerosis. CDR3s include the opening cysteine and the closing phenylalanine or tryptophan. D genes are given only for firm matches. Expanded clones are given a class, and other clones once, few, many or no size at all.

>TRBV30|-|-|TRBJ1-5
CAWSTRYNQPQHF
TGTGCCTGGAGTACCCGTTACAATCAGCCCCAGCATTTT
>TRBV9|-|-|TRBJ2-1
CASSSDEEAQFF
TGTGCCAGCAGCTCAGACGAGGAGGCGCAGTTCTTC
>TRBV19|-|once|TRBJ1-2
CASRRDGYTF
TGTGCCAGCCGCCGAGATGGCTACACCTTC
>TRBV5-6|-|-|TRBJ2-7
CASSLASVQGGHEQYF
TGTGCCAGCAGCTTGGCAAGTGTACAGGGGGGGCACGAGCAGTACTTC
>TRBV29-1|-|-|TRBJ2-3
CSVDKGTDTQYF
TGCAGCGTCGACAAGGGCACAGATACGCAGTATTTT
>TRBV30|-|-|TRBJ1-2
CAWRSVVYGYTF
TGTGCCTGGCGGTCTGTGGTCTATGGCTACACCTTC
>TRBV7-2|TRBD1|-|TRBJ1-5
CASSSTGRSNQPQHF
TGTGCCAGCAGCTCGACAGGGAGAAGCAATCAGCCCCAGCATTTT
>TRBV24-1|TRBD1|-|TRBJ1-1
CATKRTGKDTEAFF
TGTGCCACCAAGAGGACAGGGAAAGACACTGAAGCTTTCTTT
>TRBV2|-|-|TRBJ1-1
CASSSDGGTEAFF
TGTGCCAGCAGTTCCGATGGGGGCACTGAAGCTTTCTTT
>TRBV5-4|-|-|TRBJ2-5
CASSLDPTGTQTQYF
TGTGCCAGCAGCTTGGACCCTACAGGGACTCAGACCCAGTACTTC
>TRBV18|-|-|TRBJ1-1
CASSPLPNTEAFF
TGTGCCAGCTCACCACTTCCGAACACTGAAGCTTTCTTT
>TRBV9|TRBD1|-|TRBJ2-2
CASSERGTAPNTGELFF
TGTGCCAGCAGCGAACGAGGGACAGCCCCGAACACCGGGGAGCTGTTTTTT
>TRBV12-3/TRBV12-4|-|once|TRBJ2-7
CASSKDRPLSHEQYF
TGTGCCAGCAGTAAGGACCGACCCCTGTCCCACGAGCAGTACTTC
>TRBV3-1|TRBD2|-|TRBJ2-3
CASSQIAGGPDTQYF
TGTGCCAGCAGCCAAATAGCGGGGGGGCCTGATACGCAGTATTTT
>TRBV18|TRBD2|once|TRBJ2-1
CASRRGGTSDYSSYNEQFF
TGTGCCAGCCGCCGGGGAGGGACTAGCGATTACTCTTCCTACAATGAGCAGTTCTTC
>TRBV30|-|-|TRBJ2-3
CAWRGRASTDTQYF
TGTGCCTGGAGAGGGCGGGCTAGCACAGATACGCAGTATTTT
>TRBV30|-|-|TRBJ1-2
CAWSAAGVSYGYTF
TGTGCCTGGAGTGCGGCCGGAGTAAGCTATGGCTACACCTTC
>TRBV3-1|TRBD1|-|TRBJ2-7
CASSQGDRVDEQYF
TGTGCCAGCAGCCAAGGGGACAGGGTGGACGAGCAGTACTTC
>TRBV6-2/TRBV6-3|-|-|TRBJ2-2
CAITVSATGELFF
TGTGCCATTACCGTATCGGCTACCGGGGAGCTGTTTTTT
>TRBV6-5|TRBD1|-|TRBJ2-7
CASRPGQSLREQYF
TGTGCCAGCAGACCGGGACAGTCTTTGCGGGAGCAGTACTTC
>TRBV5-1|-|-|TRBJ1-1
CASRQGERNTEAFF
TGCGCCAGCAGGCAGGGTGAGAGGAACACTGAAGCTTTCTTT
>TRBV4-1|-|-|TRBJ1-2
CASSQNRGRANGYTF
TGCGCCAGCAGCCAAAACCGGGGCAGGGCTAATGGCTACACCTTC
>TRBV3-1|-|-|TRBJ1-1
CASSQDSHRETEAFF
TGTGCCAGCAGCCAAGACAGTCACAGGGAGACTGAAGCTTTCTTT
>TRBV15|-|once|TRBJ2-1
CATSSGASRQFF
TGTGCCACCAGCTCGGGGGCCTCCCGTCAGTTCTTC
>TRBV7-9|-|-|TRBJ2-5
CVAGETQYF
TGTGTCGCGGGGGAGACCCAGTACTTC
>TRBV20-1|-|-|TRBJ2-7
CSARDRTTSLEQYF
TGCAGTGCTAGAGATCGCACAACCTCCCTCGAGCAGTACTTC
>TRBV30|-|-|TRBJ1-1
CAWSVTAEAFF
TGTGCCTGGAGTGTGACTGCTGAAGCTTTCTTT
>TRBV29-1|-|-|TRBJ1-2
CSVHFSDRTGYTF
TGCAGCGTTCACTTTTCCGACAGGACGGGCTACACCTTC
>TRBV20-1|-|-|TRBJ2-7
CSGQRDRTPQQYF
TGCAGTGGACAGAGAGACAGGACACCCCAGCAGTACTTC
>TRBV12-3/TRBV12-4|-|-|TRBJ2-2
CASTPRGSPGELFF
TGTGCCAGCACCCCGAGGGGGTCCCCCGGGGAGCTGTTTTTT
>TRBV5-4|-|-|TRBJ2-1
CASSLYGAYNEQFF
TGTGCCAGCAGCTTGTATGGGGCCTACAATGAGCAGTTCTTC
>TRBV15|-|-|TRBJ2-5
CATSRVSRWAGGTQYF
TGTGCCACCAGCAGAGTATCTCGTTGGGCTGGGGGGACCCAGTACTTC